The source of this T cell receptor beta chain is a study of blood T cell repertoires in COVID-19. Here immunoSEQ multiplex PCR was the method, and the copy in TCRdb shows in-frame clones only, minus some. The sample consists of 150,000 to 170,000 clones, roughly 88% of them appearing once. V trimming: 5 bases; J trimming: 2 bases; junction bases outside the gene matches: 4. CDR1 is SGHAT and CDR2 is FQNNGV in the germline V gene. This CDR3 spans 14 amino acids. The sequence came from a man aged 60 to 69 with COVID-19, enrolled during active disease. Material: peripheral blood. The chain couples TRBV11-2 to TRBJ1-2; 8 nucleotides agree with TRBD1. CDR3 residues: CASSPGQGNYGYTF. The CDR3 bases are TGTGCCAGCAGCCCAGGACAGGGCAACTATGGCTACACCTTC.